This T cell receptor (beta chain) was recovered during a study of T cell responses to AZD1222 COVID-19 vaccine. At the level of the study: Combined were second doses at about 4 or about 12 weeks. Study observations and caveats: Spike was spanned by vaccine-associated CD4 TCRs, which were dominant at 160-218 and 743-854.

With regard to this clone: Antigen specificity is unknown.

This CDR3 comprises 13 residues. The V segment lost 3 bases and the J segment 5 bases; nucleotides outside the gene matches: 1. From germline, CDR1 is SGHRS and CDR2 YFSETQ. Produced via immunoSEQ multiplex PCR; TCRdb's table is partial and in-frame only. The sample lists 95,000 or so clones; roughly 84% were seen once. The V gene is TRBV5-1, the J gene TRBJ1-2; 10 positions agree with TRBD1. The TCR comes from an adult in good health. The sequencing here drew on peripheral blood, taken on day 0 of AZD1222 vaccination. The CDR3 protein is CASSWGQGYGYTF. In DNA form, the CDR3 reads TGCGCCAGCAGCTGGGGACAGGGGTATGGCTACACCTTC.